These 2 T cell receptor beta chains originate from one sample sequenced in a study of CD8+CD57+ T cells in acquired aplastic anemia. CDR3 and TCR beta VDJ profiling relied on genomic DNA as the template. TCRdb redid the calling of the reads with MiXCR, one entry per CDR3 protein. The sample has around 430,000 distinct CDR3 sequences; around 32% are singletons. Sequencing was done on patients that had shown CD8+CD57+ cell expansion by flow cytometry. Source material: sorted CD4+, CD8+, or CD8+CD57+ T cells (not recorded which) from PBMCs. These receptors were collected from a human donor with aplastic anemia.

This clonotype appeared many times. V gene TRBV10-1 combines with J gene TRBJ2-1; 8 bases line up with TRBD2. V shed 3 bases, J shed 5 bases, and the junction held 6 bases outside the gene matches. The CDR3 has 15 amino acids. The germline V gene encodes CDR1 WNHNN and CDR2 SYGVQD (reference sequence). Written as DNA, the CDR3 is TGCGCCAGCAGTGAATATGAGCGGGAGAACAATGAGCAGTTCTTC. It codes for CASSEYERENNEQFF.

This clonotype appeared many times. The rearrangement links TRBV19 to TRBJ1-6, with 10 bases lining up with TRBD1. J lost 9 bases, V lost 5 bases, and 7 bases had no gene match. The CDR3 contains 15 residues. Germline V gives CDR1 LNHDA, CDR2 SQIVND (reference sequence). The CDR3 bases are TGTGCCAGTAGTGCGCAGACAGGGGGCAGTTCACCCCTCCACTTT. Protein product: CASSAQTGGSSPLHF.